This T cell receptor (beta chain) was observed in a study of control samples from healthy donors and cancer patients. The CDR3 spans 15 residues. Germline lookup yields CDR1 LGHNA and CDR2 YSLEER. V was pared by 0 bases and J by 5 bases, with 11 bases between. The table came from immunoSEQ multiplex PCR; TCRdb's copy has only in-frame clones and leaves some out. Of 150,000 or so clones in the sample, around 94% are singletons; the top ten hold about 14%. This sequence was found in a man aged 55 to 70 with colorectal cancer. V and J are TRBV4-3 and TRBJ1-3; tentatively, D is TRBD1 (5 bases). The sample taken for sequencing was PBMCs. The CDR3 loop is CASSQDRDGRNTIYF. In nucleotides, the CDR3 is TGCGCCAGCAGCCAAGATCGGGACGGACGAAACACCATATATTTT.